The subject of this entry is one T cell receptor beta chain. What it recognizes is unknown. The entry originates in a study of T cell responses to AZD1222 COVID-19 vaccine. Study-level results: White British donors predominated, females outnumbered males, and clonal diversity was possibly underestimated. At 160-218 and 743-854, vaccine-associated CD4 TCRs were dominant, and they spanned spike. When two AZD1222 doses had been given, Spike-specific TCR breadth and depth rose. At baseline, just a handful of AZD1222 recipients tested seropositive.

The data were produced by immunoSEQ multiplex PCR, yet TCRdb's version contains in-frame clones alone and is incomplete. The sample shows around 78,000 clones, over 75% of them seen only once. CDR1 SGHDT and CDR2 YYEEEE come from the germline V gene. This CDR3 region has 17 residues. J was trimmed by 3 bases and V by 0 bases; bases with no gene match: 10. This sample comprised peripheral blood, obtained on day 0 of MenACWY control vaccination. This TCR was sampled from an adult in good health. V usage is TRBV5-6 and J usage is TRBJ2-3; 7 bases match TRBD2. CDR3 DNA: TGTGCCAGCAGCTTGGCCGGAATGTTGGGGGGGACAGATACGCAGTATTTT. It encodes CASSLAGMLGGTDTQYF. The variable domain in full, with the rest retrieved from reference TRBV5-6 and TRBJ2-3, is DAGVTQSPTHLIKTRGQQVTLRCSPKSGHDTVSWYQQALGQGPQFIFQYYEEEERQRGNFPDRFSGHQFPNYSSELNVNALLLGDSALYLCASSLAGMLGGTDTQYFGPGTRLTVL.